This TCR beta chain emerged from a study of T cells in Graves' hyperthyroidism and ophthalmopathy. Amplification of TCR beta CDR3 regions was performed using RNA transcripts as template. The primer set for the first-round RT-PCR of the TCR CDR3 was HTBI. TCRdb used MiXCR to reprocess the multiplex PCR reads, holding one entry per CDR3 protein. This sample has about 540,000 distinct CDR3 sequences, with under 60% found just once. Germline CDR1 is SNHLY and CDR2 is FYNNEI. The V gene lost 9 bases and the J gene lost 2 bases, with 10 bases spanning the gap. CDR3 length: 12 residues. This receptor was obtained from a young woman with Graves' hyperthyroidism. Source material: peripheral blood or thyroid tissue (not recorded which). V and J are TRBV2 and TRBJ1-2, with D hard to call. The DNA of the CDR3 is TGTGCCAGGGCCGGGCCGAACTATGGCTACACCTTC. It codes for CARAGPNYGYTF.